The clone carrying this T cell receptor (beta chain) has only one observation. Its antigen is still unknown. The data are from a study of OX40 agonist ivuxolimab in advanced cancers. Study-wide context: Patients were treated with intravenous ivuxolimab, dosed at 0.01 to 10 mg/kg and infused every 2 weeks. Enrolled patients in dose escalation had cancers that were hepatocellular carcinoma, melanoma, renal cell or head and neck cancer. Eligibility rules accepted prior anti-PD-1, anti-PD-L1 or anti-CTLA-4 therapy, and roughly 42% had some. General observations from the study: The 0.1-3.0 mg/kg partial responders had among the lowest clonal expansion.

Deletions cut 6 bases from V and 7 bases from J, with 15 bases between. Looked up from germline, CDR1 is LNHDA and CDR2 is SQIVND (reference sequence). The CDR3 runs 13 residues. Here immunoSEQ multiplex PCR was the method, and the copy in TCRdb shows in-frame clones only, minus some. This sample carries about 46,000 clones, 88% of them seen once, and the ten largest clones take approximately 50%. This chain connects TRBV19 to TRBJ1-2; D unresolved. The TCR sequence derives from an adult with an advanced solid tumor such as melanoma, head and neck, liver or kidney cancer. The sample here was CD4+ or CD8+ T cells sorted from blood, taken in a trial of the OX40 agonist ivuxolimab. CDR3 in amino acids: CASRTISGPGYTF. In nucleotides, the CDR3 is TGTGCCAGTAGAACCATTTCTGGGCCTGGCTACACCTTC.